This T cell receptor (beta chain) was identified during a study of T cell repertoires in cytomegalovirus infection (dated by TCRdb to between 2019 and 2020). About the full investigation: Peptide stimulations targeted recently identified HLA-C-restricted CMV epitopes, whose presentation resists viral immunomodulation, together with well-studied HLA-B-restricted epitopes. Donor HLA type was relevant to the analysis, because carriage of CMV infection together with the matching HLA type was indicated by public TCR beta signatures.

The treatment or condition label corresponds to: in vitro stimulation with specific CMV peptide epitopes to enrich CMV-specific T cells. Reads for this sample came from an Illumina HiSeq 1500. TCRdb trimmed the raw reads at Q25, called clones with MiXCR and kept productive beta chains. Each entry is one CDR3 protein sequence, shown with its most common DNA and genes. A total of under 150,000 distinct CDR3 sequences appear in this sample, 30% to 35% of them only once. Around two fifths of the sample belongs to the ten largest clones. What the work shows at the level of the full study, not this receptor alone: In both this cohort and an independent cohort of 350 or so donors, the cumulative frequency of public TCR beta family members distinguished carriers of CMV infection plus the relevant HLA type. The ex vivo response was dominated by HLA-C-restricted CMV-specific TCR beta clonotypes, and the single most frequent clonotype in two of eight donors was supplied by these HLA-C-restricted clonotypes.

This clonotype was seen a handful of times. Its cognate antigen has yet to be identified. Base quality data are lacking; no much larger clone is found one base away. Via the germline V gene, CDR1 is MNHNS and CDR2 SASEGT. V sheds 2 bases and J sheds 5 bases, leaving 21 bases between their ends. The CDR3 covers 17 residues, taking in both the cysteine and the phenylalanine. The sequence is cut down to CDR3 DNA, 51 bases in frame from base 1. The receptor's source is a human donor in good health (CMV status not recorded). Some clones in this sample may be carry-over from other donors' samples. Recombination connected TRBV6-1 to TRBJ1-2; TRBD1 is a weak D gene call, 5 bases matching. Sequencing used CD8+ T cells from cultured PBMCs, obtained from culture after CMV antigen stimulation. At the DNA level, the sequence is TGTGCCAGCAGTGAACTTATTCGCTCCGGGACGGTGTATGGCTACACCTTC. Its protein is CASSELIRSGTVYGYTF.